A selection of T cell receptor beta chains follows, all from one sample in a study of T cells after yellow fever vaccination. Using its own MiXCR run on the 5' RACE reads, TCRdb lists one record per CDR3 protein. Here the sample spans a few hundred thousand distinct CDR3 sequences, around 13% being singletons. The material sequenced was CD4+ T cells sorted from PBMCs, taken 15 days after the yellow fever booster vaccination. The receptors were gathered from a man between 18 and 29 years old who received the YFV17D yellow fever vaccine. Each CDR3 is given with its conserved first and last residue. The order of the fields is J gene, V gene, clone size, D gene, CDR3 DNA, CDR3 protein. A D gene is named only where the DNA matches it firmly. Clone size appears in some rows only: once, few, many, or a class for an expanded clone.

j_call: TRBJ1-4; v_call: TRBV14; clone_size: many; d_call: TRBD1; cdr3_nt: TGTGCCAGCAGCCTCCGGGACAGACAACAAAAACTGTTTTTT; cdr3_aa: CASSLRDRQQKLFF
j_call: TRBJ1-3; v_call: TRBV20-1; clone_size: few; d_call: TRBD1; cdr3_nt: TGCAGTGCTAGAGCTCTCGGACAGGGGGAGGGAAACACCATATATTTT; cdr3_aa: CSARALGQGEGNTIYF
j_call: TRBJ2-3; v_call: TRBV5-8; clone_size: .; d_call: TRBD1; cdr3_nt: TGTGCCAGCAGCTTGGACCGACCAGGGGGCTGGACAGATACGCAGTATTTT; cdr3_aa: CASSLDRPGGWTDTQYF
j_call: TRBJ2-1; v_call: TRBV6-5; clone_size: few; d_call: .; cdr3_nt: TGTGCCAGCAGTCAACAGGGAAGGTACAATGAGCAGTTCTTC; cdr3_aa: CASSQQGRYNEQFF
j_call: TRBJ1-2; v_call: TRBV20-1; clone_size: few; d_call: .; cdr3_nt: TGCAGTGCTAGAGATCGAGGGTTGGACTATGGCTACACCTTC; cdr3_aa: CSARDRGLDYGYTF
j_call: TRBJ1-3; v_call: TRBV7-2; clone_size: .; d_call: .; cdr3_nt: TGTGCCAGCAGCTTATCTGCTGGAAACACCATATATTTT; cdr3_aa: CASSLSAGNTIYF
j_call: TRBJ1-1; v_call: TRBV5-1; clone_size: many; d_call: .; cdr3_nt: TGTGCCAGCAGTTTAAGAGGAATGAACACTGAAGCTTTCTTT; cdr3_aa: CASSLRGMNTEAFF
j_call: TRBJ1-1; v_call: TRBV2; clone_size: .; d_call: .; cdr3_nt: TGTGCCAGCACGGAGGGGGTTAGCACTGAAGCTTTCTTT; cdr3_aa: CASTEGVSTEAFF
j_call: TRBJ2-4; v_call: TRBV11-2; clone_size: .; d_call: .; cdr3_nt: TGTGCCAGCAGCGTTACGACGGCCGTTCAGTACTTC; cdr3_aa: CASSVTTAVQYF
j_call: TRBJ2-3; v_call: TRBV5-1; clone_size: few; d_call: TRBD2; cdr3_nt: TGCGCCAGTTCCCTTCTAGCGGGCGTTAGAGATACGCAGTATTTT; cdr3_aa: CASSLLAGVRDTQYF
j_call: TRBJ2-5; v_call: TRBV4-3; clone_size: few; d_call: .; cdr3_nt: TGCGCCAGCAGCCAATCCGTCCGGACAGTCCAAGAGACCCAGTACTTC; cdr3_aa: CASSQSVRTVQETQYF
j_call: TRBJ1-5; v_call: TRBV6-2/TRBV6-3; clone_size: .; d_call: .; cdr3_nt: TGTGCCACCGTAGACGGACTGCGGCCTGGCAATCAGCCCCAGCATTTT; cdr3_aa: CATVDGLRPGNQPQHF
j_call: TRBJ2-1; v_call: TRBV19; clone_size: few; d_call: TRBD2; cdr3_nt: TGTGCCAGTAGTATTAAGGTAGCGGGGGGCAATGAGCAGTTCTTC; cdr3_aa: CASSIKVAGGNEQFF
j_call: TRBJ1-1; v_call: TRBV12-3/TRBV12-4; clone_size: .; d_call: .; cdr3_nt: TGTGCCAGCAGTTTAGGGTGGGGTGAAGCTTTCTTT; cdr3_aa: CASSLGWGEAFF
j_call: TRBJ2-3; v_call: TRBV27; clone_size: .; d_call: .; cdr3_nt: TGTGCCAGCACCACGGGGTGGGGATCAGGCACAGATACGCAGTATTTT; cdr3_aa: CASTTGWGSGTDTQYF
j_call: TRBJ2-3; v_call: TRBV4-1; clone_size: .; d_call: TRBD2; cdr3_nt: TGCGCCAGCAGCCAAGAGGGCCTAGCGGGGGGGCCGGACACAGATACGCAGTATTTT; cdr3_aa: CASSQEGLAGGPDTDTQYF
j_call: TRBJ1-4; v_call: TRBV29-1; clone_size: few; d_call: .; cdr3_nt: TGCAGCGTAGCTGACCAGGGATTTAAAAATGAAAAACTGTTTTTT; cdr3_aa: CSVADQGFKNEKLFF
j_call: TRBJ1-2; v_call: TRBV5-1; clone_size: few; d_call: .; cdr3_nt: TGCGCCAGCAGCTCGGGAGGTGGAGGGGGAGGCGGCTACACCTTC; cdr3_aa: CASSSGGGGGGGYTF
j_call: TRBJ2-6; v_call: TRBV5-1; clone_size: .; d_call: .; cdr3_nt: TGCGCCAGCAGCATACAGGGTGGGGCCAACGTCCTGACTTTC; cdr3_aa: CASSIQGGANVLTF
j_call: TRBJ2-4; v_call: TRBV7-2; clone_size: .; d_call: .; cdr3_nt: TGTGCCAGCAGCCCAGCTCCGGGAACAGCCAAAAACATTCAGTACTTC; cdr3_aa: CASSPAPGTAKNIQYF
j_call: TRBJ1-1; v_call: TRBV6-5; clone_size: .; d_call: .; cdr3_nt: TGTGCCAGCACCCCCCCGGGGGGGAACACTGAAGCTTTCTTT; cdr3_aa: CASTPPGGNTEAFF
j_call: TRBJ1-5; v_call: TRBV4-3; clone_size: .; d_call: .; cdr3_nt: TGCGCCAGCAGCCAGGGCAGGGTGGATCAGCCCCAGCATTTT; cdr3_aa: CASSQGRVDQPQHF
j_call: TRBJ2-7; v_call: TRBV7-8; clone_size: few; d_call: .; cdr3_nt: TGTGCCAGCAGCTCCCTGACAGGCTACTCCTACGAGCAGTACTTC; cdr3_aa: CASSSLTGYSYEQYF
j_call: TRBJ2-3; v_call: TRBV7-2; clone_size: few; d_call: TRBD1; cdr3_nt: TGTGCCAGCAGCTTTCGGACAGGGGGCTCAGATACGCAGTATTTT; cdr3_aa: CASSFRTGGSDTQYF
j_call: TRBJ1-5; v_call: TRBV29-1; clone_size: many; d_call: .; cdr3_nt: TGCAGCGTAGCCGGACAGCCTAATCAGCCCCAGCATTTT; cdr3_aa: CSVAGQPNQPQHF
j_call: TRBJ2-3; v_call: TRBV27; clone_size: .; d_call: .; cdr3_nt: TGTGCCAGCAGGGGTGGCATGGATACGCAGTATTTT; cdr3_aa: CASRGGMDTQYF
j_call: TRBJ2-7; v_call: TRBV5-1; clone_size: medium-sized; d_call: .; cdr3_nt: TGCGCCAGCAGCTTGGGATGGGCGTCTGGGGGGAAGGACGAGCAGTACTTC; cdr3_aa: CASSLGWASGGKDEQYF
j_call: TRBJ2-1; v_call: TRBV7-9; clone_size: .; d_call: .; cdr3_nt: TGTGCCAGCAGCTTTTCCGGGACGGGAACAAATGAGCAGTTCTTC; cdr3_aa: CASSFSGTGTNEQFF
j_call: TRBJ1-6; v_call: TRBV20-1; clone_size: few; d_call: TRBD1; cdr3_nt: TGCAGTGCTAGACTACGGACAGGAGCCTATAATTCACCCCTCCACTTT; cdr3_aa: CSARLRTGAYNSPLHF
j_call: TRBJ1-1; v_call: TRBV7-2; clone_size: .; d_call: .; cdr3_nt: TGTGCCAGCAGCTTACCGACGGAGAACACTGAAGCTTTCTTT; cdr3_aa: CASSLPTENTEAFF
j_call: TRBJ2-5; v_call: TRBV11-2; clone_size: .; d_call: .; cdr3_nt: TGTGCCAGCAGCTTCGACAGGAAAGAGACCCAGTACTTC; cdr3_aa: CASSFDRKETQYF
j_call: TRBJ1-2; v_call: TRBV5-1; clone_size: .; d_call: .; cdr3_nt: TGCGCCAGCAGCTTGGTACCAGGGCCCTATGGCTACACCTTC; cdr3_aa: CASSLVPGPYGYTF
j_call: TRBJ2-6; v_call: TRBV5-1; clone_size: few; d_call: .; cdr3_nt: TGCGCCAGCAGCCTCCGACTGACTAGTAGCTCTGGGGCCAACGTCCTGACTTTC; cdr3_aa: CASSLRLTSSSGANVLTF
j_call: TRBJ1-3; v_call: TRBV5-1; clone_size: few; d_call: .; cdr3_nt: TGCGCCAGCAGCTTGGAAATGGTTCCAAACACCATATATTTT; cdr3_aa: CASSLEMVPNTIYF
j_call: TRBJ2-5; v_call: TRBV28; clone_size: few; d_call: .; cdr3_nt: TGTGCCAGCAGATCAGGGTTTCAAGAGACCCAGTACTTC; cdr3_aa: CASRSGFQETQYF
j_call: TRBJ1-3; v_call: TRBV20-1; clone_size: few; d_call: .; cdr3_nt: TGCAGTGCTTGGACCGAGAGCTCTGGAAACACCATATATTTT; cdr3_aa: CSAWTESSGNTIYF
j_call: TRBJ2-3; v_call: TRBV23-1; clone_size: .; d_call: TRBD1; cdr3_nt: TGCGCCAGCAGTCTTCGGACAGGGTTCGACACAGATACGCAGTATTTT; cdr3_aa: CASSLRTGFDTDTQYF
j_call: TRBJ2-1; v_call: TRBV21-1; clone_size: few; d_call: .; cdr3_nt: TGTGCCAGCAGCAAAGCTGAAGGGGATCATGAGCAGTTCTTC; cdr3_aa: CASSKAEGDHEQFF
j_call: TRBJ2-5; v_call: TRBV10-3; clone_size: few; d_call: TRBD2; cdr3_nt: TGTGCCATCAGTGACTTGACTAGCGGGAGGGAGACCCAGTACTTC; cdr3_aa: CAISDLTSGRETQYF
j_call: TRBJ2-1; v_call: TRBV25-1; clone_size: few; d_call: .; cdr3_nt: TGTGCCAGCAGTGAAAGTGGGGCTGGGGGCAATGAGCAGTTCTTC; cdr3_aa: CASSESGAGGNEQFF
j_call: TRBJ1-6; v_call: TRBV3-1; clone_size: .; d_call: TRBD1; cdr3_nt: TGTGCCAGCAGGGTGGACAGGCCAAATTCACCCCTCCACTTT; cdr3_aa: CASRVDRPNSPLHF
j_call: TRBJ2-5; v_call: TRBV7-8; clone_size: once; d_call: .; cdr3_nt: TGTGCCAGCAGCTTTAAGCGGATACAAGAGACCCAGTACTTC; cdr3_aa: CASSFKRIQETQYF